The following is a TCR beta chain sequence with its context. Its binding antigen is unknown. Per-base quality was not reported, and no clone a single base away is much larger than it. This record comes from a study of T cell changes during pregnancy in multiple sclerosis (dated by TCRdb to the late 2010s). Looking at the study overall: In women with multiple sclerosis, the researchers looked at how the T cell repertoire shifted as pregnancy progressed.

The library was produced with the immunoSEQ multiplex PCR assay. Drawn from immuneACCESS, this table holds only the in-frame rearrangements with V and J called that TCRdb kept. Clones are partly lost; checked studies trace under half to an unresolved V gene and leave the rest unexplained. Here the sample has tens of thousands of clones; 70% to 90% occur a single time. The ten top clones hold about 0.58% of the sample. This TCR came from a female donor with multiple sclerosis, enrolled in a pregnancy study. This specimen was CD4+ T cells from peripheral blood mononuclear cells, taken in the first trimester of pregnancy.

The DNA is as follows: TGTGCCAGCACTAGACAGGCTCTATCTGGGGCCAACGTCCTGACTTTC. This encodes CASTRQALSGANVLTF. The V gene is TRBV6-6 and the J gene is TRBJ2-6; 6 matching bases give a weak D call of TRBD1. Relative to germline, V is 7 bases shorter and J is 1 base shorter, with 14 bases between their ends. Including cysteine and phenylalanine, the CDR3 has 16 amino acids. Only the CDR3 part of the read is kept: 48 bases, read in frame from the first base. CDR1 MNHNY and CDR2 SVGAGI were looked up in the germline V gene (reference sequence).